This is a list of T cell receptor beta chains from one sample in a study of blood T cell repertoires in COVID-19. TCRdb keeps only in-frame clones here, not all; method: immunoSEQ multiplex PCR. The sample shows around 230,000 clones, roughly 87% of them seen only once. Material for sequencing was PBMCs or T cells enriched from blood (not recorded which). Source of these receptors: a man younger than 35 with acute COVID-19. The CDR3 runs from the conserved cysteine through the conserved F or W. Fields, in order: D gene, V gene, clone size, J gene, CDR3 DNA, CDR3 protein. D genes are given only for firm matches. Clone size appears in some rows only: once, few, many, or a class for an expanded clone.

>TRBD2|TRBV4-2|NA|TRBJ2-7
TGTGCCAGCAGCCAAGTAGCGGGAGGGCCGAACGAGCAGTACTTC
CASSQVAGGPNEQYF
>NA|TRBV5-1|NA|TRBJ1-1
TGCGCCAGCAGCTTAAACAGACGTCCCAACACTGAAGCTTTCTTT
CASSLNRRPNTEAFF
>NA|TRBV29-1|few|TRBJ1-5
TGCAGCGCTTCTAGTGAGGGCCAGCCCCAGCATTTT
CSASSEGQPQHF
>TRBD1|TRBV10-2|NA|TRBJ2-1
TGCGCCAGCAGTGGGTCTGACAGGGTGGACTACAATGAGCAGTTCTTC
CASSGSDRVDYNEQFF
>TRBD1|TRBV24-1|NA|TRBJ1-5
TGTGCCACCAGGCAGGGGGCAAATCAGCCCCAGCATTTT
CATRQGANQPQHF
>TRBD1|TRBV12-3/TRBV12-4|NA|TRBJ2-1
TGTGCCAGCGGGGGACAGGCCGGGAATGAGCAGTTCTTC
CASGGQAGNEQFF
>NA|TRBV5-4|NA|TRBJ1-1
TGTGCCAGCAGTACCCAAGGGGACACTGAAGCTTTCTTT
CASSTQGDTEAFF
>NA|TRBV19|NA|TRBJ1-5
TGTGCCAGTAAGGGAGAATATAGCAATCAGCCCCAGCATTTT
CASKGEYSNQPQHF
>NA|TRBV30|NA|TRBJ1-1
TGTGCCTGGAGTGTAGTAACATTACCGAACACTGAAGCTTTCTTT
CAWSVVTLPNTEAFF
>TRBD2|TRBV11-3|NA|TRBJ2-5
TGTGCCAGCAGCTTAGAGGTCTGGGGGGGGAAAGAGACCCAGTACTTC
CASSLEVWGGKETQYF
>TRBD1|TRBV7-3|NA|TRBJ2-7
TGTGCCAGCAGCTTCGGGACAGGGTACGAGCAGTACTTC
CASSFGTGYEQYF
>TRBD1|TRBV18|NA|TRBJ1-1
TGTGCCAGCTCTGCGGAAGGGGGCTCTAGGACTGAAGCTTTCTTT
CASSAEGGSRTEAFF
>TRBD1|TRBV4-1|NA|TRBJ2-1
TGCGCCAGCAGCCAAGTAACCGGGACAGGGGGTTTTTATGGGCAGTTCTTC
CASSQVTGTGGFYGQFF
>TRBD2|TRBV28|NA|TRBJ2-1
TGTGCCAGCAGTTTAGGTGAGCGGGAGGTTTTCTCCTACAATGAGCAGTTCTTC
CASSLGEREVFSYNEQFF
>NA|TRBV2|few|TRBJ1-1
TGTGCCAGCAGTGAAGGTTTGCGGCACATGAACACTGAAGCTTTCTTT
CASSEGLRHMNTEAFF
>TRBD1|TRBV12-3/TRBV12-4|NA|TRBJ1-3
TGTGCCAGCAGTTGGACAGGGACCGGATATTTT
CASSWTGTGYF
>TRBD1|TRBV4-1|NA|TRBJ1-1
TGCGCCAGCAGCCAGACAGGGGGCCCCGTTGAAGCTTTCTTT
CASSQTGGPVEAFF
>NA|TRBV5-4|NA|TRBJ2-5
TGTGCCAGCAGCCCAACGACAGGACAAGAGACCCAGTACTTC
CASSPTTGQETQYF
>TRBD1|TRBV5-8|NA|TRBJ1-1
TGTGCCAGCAGTTTATGGGACAGCCCTTTCATGAACACTGAAGCTTTCTTT
CASSLWDSPFMNTEAFF
>TRBD1|TRBV28|once|TRBJ2-7
TGTGCCAGCAGTTTACCCGTCGCAGGGGGCAACGAGCAGTACTTC
CASSLPVAGGNEQYF
>NA|TRBV19|once|TRBJ2-1
TGTGCCAGTAGTAACCCGACAGCTTACTTTTACAATGAGCAGTTCTTC
CASSNPTAYFYNEQFF
>NA|TRBV7-9|NA|TRBJ2-5
TGTGCCAGCAGCTTAGGAATAGGCACCCAAGAGGCCCAGTACTTC
CASSLGIGTQEAQYF
>NA|TRBV24-1|NA|TRBJ1-5
TGTGCCACCAGTGATTTATGGGGGGGGCATTGGCGCAATCAGCCCCAGCATTTT
CATSDLWGGHWRNQPQHF
>NA|TRBV15|NA|TRBJ2-7
TGTGCCACCAGCAGAGATAATCAAGGGGCCAGCACCTACGAGCAGTACTTC
CATSRDNQGASTYEQYF
>TRBD2|TRBV7-9|NA|TRBJ2-1
TGCTCTAGCGGGAGGGTAAGCTCCTACAATGAGCAGTTCTTC
CSSGRVSSYNEQFF
>TRBD1|TRBV5-4|NA|TRBJ2-2
TGTGCCAGCAGCTCCGGGACAGAAACCGGGGAGCTGTTTTTT
CASSSGTETGELFF